This T cell receptor beta chain was recovered during a study of blood T cells in healthy people across ages. Worth noting for this clonotype: The antigen remains unidentified.

Together with a sample-barcoded 5' primer, a J-beta primer mix was included in a second PCR lasting roughly 6 to 12 cycles. One entry per CDR3 protein results from TCRdb running MiXCR on the 5' RACE reads. Of approximately 830,000 distinct CDR3 sequences in the sample, around 68% were seen once. V lost 1 base and J 11 bases, leaving 23 bases between the germline ends. The CDR3 loop spans 16 amino acids. CDR1 is SNHLY and CDR2 is FYNNEI in the germline V gene. Broader study findings: Researchers judged that diversity estimates from one million T cells fell short of true values.

The V and J genes are TRBV2 and TRBJ2-5; TRBD2 might be the D (7 bases). The TCR sequence derives from a man under 40 in good health. The sequencing sample was made of blood. CDR3 bases: TGTGCCAGCAGTGAAGAGGGGGGGTGGGCATCTCATGAGCAGTACTTC. This translates into CASSEEGGWASHEQYF. Combining the CDR3 with reference TRBV2 and TRBJ2-5 gives the whole variable domain EPEVTQTPSHQVTQMGQEVILRCVPISNHLYFYWYRQILGQKVEFLVSFYNNEISEKSEIFDDQFSVERPDGSNFTLKIRSTKLEDSAMYFCASSEEGGWASHEQYFGPGTRLLVL.